The source of this T cell receptor beta chain is a study of blood T cell repertoires in COVID-19. As for the study in general: From T cells, B-cell-depleted T cells, or PBMCs came the material, which was cDNA or gDNA.

Everyone who took part was about 18 to 89 years old, and they came from about two dozen US areas. Self-reported history from a screening survey and questionnaire set each donor's cohort. Two consecutive negative NP/OP PCR tests, clearance, or resolved symptoms defined Cohort 3 recovery. The CDR3 consists of 17 residues. With V trimmed by 2 bases and J by 8 bases, 7 bases remained unmatched. Germline CDR1 SGHRS, CDR2 YFSETQ. There are a few counts of this clone. Clones were read by immunoSEQ multiplex PCR, and TCRdb kept only the in-frame ones, dropping some. The data contain 250,000 to 300,000 clones, 84% of them singletons.

Sequenced: PBMCs or T cells enriched from blood (not recorded which). The origin of this receptor is a man aged 50 to 59 who had recovered from COVID-19. V and J are TRBV5-1 and TRBJ2-1, with 16 bases that match TRBD2. DNA for the CDR3: TGCGCCAGCAGCTTAGGGACTAGCGGGAGGGCCAGGGATGAGCAGTTCTTC. Protein sequence: CASSLGTSGRARDEQFF.